The 2 T cell receptor beta chains given below trace back to one sample, sequenced in a study of Graves' ophthalmopathy and Graves' hyperthyroidism. Investigators amplified TCR beta CDR3 regions from RNA transcripts. The authors performed first-round RT-PCR with HTBI primers and then a second-round multiplex PCR. TCRdb processed the multiplex PCR reads anew with MiXCR; each CDR3 protein has one entry. The sample shows 200,000 to 300,000 distinct CDR3 sequences, 45% to 55% of them seen only once. The sequenced sample was peripheral blood. These receptors all come from an adult man with Graves' ophthalmopathy.

This sequence joins TRBV4-1 and TRBJ1-2; TRBD1 is a possible D gene (5 bases). Per the germline V gene, CDR1 is MGHRA and CDR2 is YSYEKL. Deletions cut 0 bases from V and 4 bases from J, with 12 bases between. CDR3 length equals 15 residues. The CDR3 DNA is TGCGCCAGCAGCCAAGATGGGGGAGGAGGCTATGGCTACACCTTC. The encoded protein is CASSQDGGGGYGYTF.

This clonotype has a handful of counts. The chain recombines TRBV20-1 with TRBJ2-5; D gene ambiguous. V lost 3 bases to trimming and J lost 5 bases, with 19 bases between them. The CDR3 has 15 amino acids. Germline V gene lookup returns CDR1 DFQATT and CDR2 SNEGSKA (reference sequence). The CDR3 region has the DNA TGCAGTGCTAGCGACCCCTCTAAGGCCGGGGAGACCCAGTACTTC. Protein sequence: CSASDPSKAGETQYF.